The T cell receptor (beta chain) described here comes from a study of shared clonotypes between healthy human individuals. Clones were sequenced by immunoSEQ multiplex PCR, and TCRdb holds only the in-frame ones, with some missing. The sample shows under 150,000 clones, approximately 70% of them seen only once. The sequencing input was memory CD8+ T cells sorted from blood. As for subset: CD45RO+ cells pooled with CCR7-negative TemRA cells. The receptor was derived from a woman aged 25 to 45 in good health.

CDR3 sequence reads: CASSRPGQGNQPQHF. For the CDR3, the DNA is TGCGCCAGCAGCCGTCCGGGACAGGGGAATCAGCCCCAGCATTTT. The chain employs TRBV4-1 and TRBJ1-5; the match to TRBD1 covers 10 bases. This CDR3 is 15 amino acids long. V trimming: 4 bases; J trimming: 4 bases; junction bases outside the gene matches: 4. CDR1 is MGHRA, CDR2 YSYEKL, per germline.